The present entry profiles one T cell receptor (beta chain) with its context. Its target is not known. The germline gene is not matched at one end of the junction; a read error may be the cause. CDR3 size: 16 residues. The germline V gene has CDR1 SEHNR and CDR2 FQNEAQ (reference sequence). The sample belongs to a study of blood T cells in healthy people across ages. Every sample yielded at least 6.5 million isolated PBMCs. The extraction recovered at least 6 micrograms of total RNA per sample. Sample-barcoded 5' priming and a J-beta primer mix drove a second PCR of roughly 6 to 12 cycles. Template switching added a 12-random-nucleotide identifier to every cDNA molecule. TCRdb used MiXCR to reprocess the 5' RACE reads, holding one entry per CDR3 protein. The data show 1.5 million to 2 million distinct CDR3 sequences, about 28% seen once. Whole-study findings and limits: The fall in TCR beta diversity per million T cells was roughly linear with age.

This chain links TRBV7-9 with TRBJ2-5, with 8 positions matching TRBD2. The sequenced material came from blood. The TCR originated in a woman aged 25 to 39 in good health. The CDR3 bases are TGTGCCAGCAGCCTCCCTCCGGGAGGGGCCCAAGAGACCCGGTACTTC. Protein product: CASSLPPGGAQETRYF.